One and the same sample provided the 26 T cell receptor beta chains below, sequenced in a study of control samples from healthy donors and cancer patients. Produced via immunoSEQ multiplex PCR; TCRdb's table is partial and in-frame only. This sample has 95,000 to 130,000 clones, with 88% found just once. The sequenced material came from blood. Every receptor here comes from a woman in her 70s in good health.

The chain has TRBV12-3 or TRBV12-4 and TRBJ1-2, with D unresolved. The germline V and J ends were trimmed by 6 bases and 9 bases, with 14 bases remaining between them. The CDR3 consists of 12 residues. The CDR3 DNA reads TGTGCCAGCAGGAGGACGGGAGAAAGCTACACCTTC. Its translation: CASRRTGESYTF.

The chain is built from TRBV5-5 and TRBJ2-7; D is possibly TRBD1 (6 bases). V was clipped by 1 base and J by 0 bases, with 14 bases between them. Per germline, CDR1 SGHKS and CDR2 YYEKEE (reference sequence). This CDR3 is 16 amino acids long. This chain's CDR3 is CASSLTSRDNSYEQYF. The CDR3 DNA sequence: TGTGCCAGCAGCTTGACCTCTCGGGACAACTCCTACGAGCAGTACTTC.

The gene calls are TRBV5-1 and TRBJ1-2, with 7 bases fitting TRBD1. Germline V gene sequence: CDR1 SGHRS, CDR2 YFSETQ. The CDR3 length is 15 residues. Trimming removed 0 bases from V and 3 bases from J; junction bases left unmatched: 5. The CDR3 reads CASSLDAGGHYGYTF. CDR3 DNA: TGCGCCAGCAGCTTGGACGCAGGGGGTCACTATGGCTACACCTTC.

The J gene is TRBJ1-5, the V gene TRBV9, with D possibly TRBD1 on 5 matching bases. Germline V lookup: CDR1 SGDLS, CDR2 YYNGEE. The CDR3 spans 15 residues. Trimming pared 2 bases from V and 5 bases from J, leaving 14 bases between. CDR3 sequence: CASSVGQGGYQPQHF. DNA for the CDR3: TGTGCCAGCAGCGTGGGCCAGGGTGGATATCAGCCCCAGCATTTT.

V usage is TRBV11-2 and J usage is TRBJ1-2; D ambiguous. Germline V CDR1 and CDR2: SGHAT, FQNNGV. The CDR3 loop spans 13 amino acids. Trimming stripped 0 bases from V and 8 bases from J, with 10 bases between. The CDR3 DNA is TGTGCCAGCAGCTTAGATGAGGGCTCCGGCTACACCTTC. This sequence encodes CASSLDEGSGYTF. Variable domain in full (rest from reference TRBV11-2 and TRBJ1-2): EAGVAQSPRYKIIEKRQSVAFWCNPISGHATLYWYQQILGQGPKLLIQFQNNGVVDDSQLPKDRFSAERLKGVDSTLKIQPAKLEDSAVYLCASSLDEGSGYTFGSGTRLTVV.

The sample holds one count of this clone. The chain employs TRBV11-3 and TRBJ1-2; possibly TRBD1 for D (5 bases). The V gene's germline CDR1 is SGHNT and CDR2 YENEEA. The CDR3 sequence is 14 residues long. V shed 5 bases and J shed 5 bases, with 15 bases lying between them. CDR3 residues: CASSRGREGYGYTF. DNA of the CDR3: TGTGCCAGCAGCCGCGGCAGGGAAGGATATGGCTACACCTTC.

This clone was recorded only once. The chain has TRBV11-2 and TRBJ1-2; a possible D gene is TRBD1 (5 bases). The V end was cut by 1 base, the J end by 4 bases, with 13 bases between. The germline CDR1 and CDR2 sequences are SGHAT and FQNNGV. The CDR3 has 15 amino acids. The CDR3 region has the DNA TGTGCCAGCAGCTTAGCGGCCGGGGCGAGCTATGGCTACACCTTC. It encodes CASSLAAGASYGYTF.

This clone appeared a single time. V is TRBV16 and J is TRBJ1-2, with a weak D call TRBD1 (6 bases). V lost 1 base, J lost 4 bases, and 19 bases lay in between. The CDR3 loop spans 17 amino acids. The germline CDR1 and CDR2 sequences are KGHSY and FQNENV. The CDR3 loop reads CASSQLLGGLAPYGYTF. The CDR3 DNA sequence: TGTGCCAGCAGCCAATTGTTGGGGGGGCTAGCTCCCTATGGCTACACCTTC.

This rearrangement joins TRBV18 to TRBJ1-6, with 10 bases that match TRBD1. This CDR3 has 15 amino acids. The germline CDR1 and CDR2 sequences are KGHSH and LQKENI. Unmatched junction bases numbered 2, after V lost 3 bases and J lost 6 bases. CDR3 in amino acids: CASSPDRGGNSPLHF. CDR3 DNA sequence: TGTGCCAGCTCACCGGACAGGGGGGGTAATTCACCCCTCCACTTT.

The V call is TRBV20-1, the J call TRBJ1-1, with no clear D. The CDR3 is 12 residues long. Germline V gene data show CDR1 as DFQATT and CDR2 as SNEGSKA (reference sequence). Deletions cut 3 bases from V and 3 bases from J, with 8 bases between. Written as DNA, the CDR3 is TGCAGTGCTAGTATTGGGGACACTGAAGCTTTCTTT. Translated: CSASIGDTEAFF.

J is TRBJ1-2 and V is TRBV7-2, with a possible D match to TRBD1 (6 bases). Germline V lookup: CDR1 SGHTA, CDR2 FQGNSA. Trimming cost V 0 bases and J 8 bases, with 16 bases left between them. This CDR3 is 15 amino acids long. DNA for the CDR3: TGTGCCAGCAGCTTAGCTGTCGGGGGGCATGGGGGCTACACCTTC. This encodes CASSLAVGGHGGYTF.

The V and J genes are TRBV6-1 and TRBJ1-1; TRBD1 is a possible D gene (6 bases). The CDR3 has 17 residues. In germline, CDR1 is MNHNS, CDR2 SASEGT. V was trimmed by 0 bases and J by 4 bases, leaving 18 bases between them. The CDR3 spells CASSEALSVGRGTEAFF. DNA for the CDR3: TGTGCCAGCAGTGAAGCGCTGTCCGTAGGCAGGGGCACTGAAGCTTTCTTT.

V and J are TRBV19 and TRBJ2-7, with 9 bases fitting TRBD1. The length of the CDR3 is 14 residues. With V trimmed by 4 bases and J by 6 bases, 7 bases remained unmatched. CDR1 is LNHDA and CDR2 is SQIVND in the germline V gene (reference sequence). CDR3 nucleotide sequence: TGTGCCAGTAGTACACAACAGGGGGCCGGCGAGCAGTACTTC. This translates into CASSTQQGAGEQYF.

V is TRBV7-2 and J is TRBJ2-1; TRBD2 matches at 13 bases. Germline CDR1 and CDR2: SGHTA and FQGNSA. The CDR3 loop spans 17 amino acids. J lost 9 bases, V lost 3 bases, and 11 bases had no gene match. The CDR3 is CASSFLPGTSGVVEQFF. As DNA, the CDR3 is TGTGCCAGCAGCTTCCTGCCCGGGACTAGCGGGGTTGTTGAGCAGTTCTTC.

The chain joins TRBV29-1 to TRBJ2-3, with TRBD2 matching over 7 bases. This CDR3 region has 13 residues. Germline V gene sequence: CDR1 SQVTM, CDR2 ANQGSEA. V lost 5 bases and J lost 5; bases outside the gene matches: 7. For the CDR3, the DNA is TGCAGCGTTCGCGGGGGAGTGCGAGATACGCAGTATTTT. Translation: CSVRGGVRDTQYF.

The gene calls are TRBV6-5 and TRBJ1-5; the match to TRBD1 covers 7 bases. Germline V CDR1 and CDR2: MNHEY, SVGAGI. The CDR3 spans 15 residues. V lost 5 bases to trimming and J lost 4 bases; unmatched junction nucleotides: 8. CDR3 residues: CASSQGGANNQPQHF. The CDR3 DNA follows: TGTGCCAGCAGTCAGGGGGGGGCTAATAATCAGCCCCAGCATTTT.

This sequence joins TRBV7-3 and TRBJ1-2; tentatively, D is TRBD1 (5 bases). Germline values: CDR1 SGHTA, CDR2 FQGTGA. The CDR3 length is 13 residues. Trimming cost V 5 bases and J 7 bases, with 14 bases left between them. CDR3 sequence reads: CASSGRAGSGYTF. CDR3 bases: TGTGCCAGCAGCGGCAGGGCGGGTTCTGGCTACACCTTC.

V and J are TRBV2 and TRBJ2-7; D unresolved. This CDR3 is built from 13 residues. CDR1 is SNHLY, CDR2 FYNNEI, per germline. Trimming stripped 7 bases from V and 5 bases from J, with 15 bases between. CDR3 DNA: TGTGCCAGCAACCCATTTTTGGACCACGAGCAGTACTTC. Protein product: CASNPFLDHEQYF.

The chain uses TRBV19 and TRBJ1-2, with D hard to call. The CDR3 is 14 residues long. Trimming took off 6 bases at V and 8 bases at J, with 19 bases between the two ends. The V gene's germline CDR1 is LNHDA and CDR2 SQIVND (reference sequence). In DNA form, the CDR3 reads TGTGCCAGTAGGGACCGGACGGCCCCGTCGGGCTACACCTTC. It is translated as CASRDRTAPSGYTF.

This chain links TRBV3-1 (or the pseudogene TRBV3-2) with TRBJ1-1; the D gene is possibly TRBD1 (5 bases). Germline V gene lookup returns CDR1 LGHDT and CDR2 YNNKEL (reference sequence). The CDR3 has 14 amino acids. The germline V and J ends were trimmed by 2 bases and 0 bases, with 7 bases remaining between them. The CDR3 region has the DNA TGTGCCAGCAGCCAACGACAGTTGAACACTGAAGCTTTCTTT. Amino acids: CASSQRQLNTEAFF.

V is TRBV24-1 and J is TRBJ2-3; TRBD2 matches 16 bases. Per germline, CDR1 KGHDR and CDR2 SFDVKD. The CDR3 is made up of 16 amino acids. V was clipped by 9 bases and J by 1 base; unmatched bases: 3. CDR3 protein: CATAGLAGGRTDTQYF. In DNA, the CDR3 is TGTGCCACCGCGGGACTAGCGGGGGGGCGCACAGATACGCAGTATTTT.

The count of this clone is one. The chain employs TRBV3-1 (or the pseudogene TRBV3-2) and TRBJ2-1, with TRBD2 matching over 12 bases. CDR1 is LGHDT, CDR2 YNNKEL, per germline (reference sequence). This CDR3 is built from 15 residues. The trim removed 3 bases at V and 7 bases at J, leaving 4 bases unmatched. The DNA for the CDR3 is TGTGCCAGCAGCCATTGGGGGACTAGCGGGAATGAGCAGTTCTTC. This encodes CASSHWGTSGNEQFF.

The chain combines TRBV2 with TRBJ1-1, with 11 positions matching TRBD1. Germline loops: CDR1 SNHLY, CDR2 FYNNEI. Trimming took 6 bases from V and 4 from J; bases not matched to a gene: 7. This CDR3 comprises 15 residues. CDR3 DNA: TGTGCCAGCAGAGAGGACAGGGGGCCTTCCACTGAAGCTTTCTTT. It specifies CASREDRGPSTEAFF.

This clone was seen only a few times. The V call is TRBV6-5, the J call TRBJ1-6, with TRBD1 matching 7 bases. The CDR3 is 16 amino acids. CDR1 is MNHEY, CDR2 SVGAGI, per germline. V was clipped by 0 bases and J by 9 bases; unmatched bases: 8. The CDR3 is CASSYSGTGAFSPLHF. The CDR3 nucleotides read TGTGCCAGCAGTTACTCGGGTACAGGGGCGTTTTCACCCCTCCACTTT.

This chain links TRBV5-1 with TRBJ2-6; no clear D gene. Trimming took 3 bases from V and 3 from J, leaving 10 bases between them. CDR1 is SGHRS and CDR2 is YFSETQ in the germline V gene. CDR3 length equals 15 residues. CDR3 loop: CASSSIPDGANVLTF. The CDR3 nucleotides are TGCGCCAGCAGCTCGATCCCGGATGGGGCCAACGTCCTGACTTTC.

This clone has more than one count but fewer than ten. The gene calls are TRBV18 and TRBJ1-2; D is perhaps TRBD1 (5 bases). Germline-derived CDR1 and CDR2 are KGHSH and LQKENI. CDR3 size: 13 residues. V dropped 5 bases and J dropped 5 bases, with 12 bases sitting between them. This CDR3 reads CASSRGPLYGYTF. The CDR3 DNA follows: TGTGCCAGCTCAAGGGGCCCCTTATATGGCTACACCTTC. The variable domain in full, with the rest retrieved from reference TRBV18 and TRBJ1-2, is NAGVMQNPRHLVRRRGQEARLRCSPMKGHSHVYWYRQLPEEGLKFMVYLQKENIIDESGMPKERFSAEFPKEGPSILRIQQVVRGDSAAYFCASSRGPLYGYTFGSGTRLTVV.